This record looks at one T cell receptor (beta chain) sequence and its context. Sample barcodes and UMIs were carried by the TCR alpha and TCR beta cDNA libraries that 5'RACE generated with constant-segment primers. TCRdb reanalysed the 5' RACE reads using MiXCR and keeps one entry per CDR3 protein. The repertoire holds 300,000 to 400,000 distinct CDR3 sequences, with roughly 15% as singletons. The data originate from a study of T-cell memory formation after mild COVID-19. The CDR3 is 13 residues long. Trimming stripped 3 bases from V and 3 bases from J, with 8 bases between. Germline CDR1 is KGHSH and CDR2 is LQKENI.

This clonotype was sampled from a man in his late teens or twenties who had mild COVID-19 (a few samples of this study predate the infection). Cell type and time point are not known. This chain links TRBV18 with TRBJ2-5; D may be TRBD2 (6 bases). What was sequenced was PBMCs or a T cell subset sorted from them (not recorded which). The CDR3 spells CASSPPSEETQYF. DNA for the CDR3: TGTGCCAGCTCACCTCCTAGCGAAGAGACCCAGTACTTC.